This is a list of T cell receptor beta chains from one sample in a study of T cell responses to AZD1222 COVID-19 vaccine. Data came from immunoSEQ multiplex PCR; TCRdb stores just in-frame clones and leaves some out. Counted here are 95,000 to 110,000 clones, about 89% occurring once; the ten biggest clones make up 5.5% to 8.5%. The sequences come from peripheral blood, collected on day 0 of AZD1222 vaccination. The receptors here all came from an adult in good health. The CDR3 runs from the conserved cysteine through the conserved F or W. The D gene is left open where the match is weak. Size is omitted from some rows. Given values are once, few, many or a class for expanded clones.

TRBJ1-2 14 TRBV7-2 - TRBD1 CASSSRGSSYGYTF TGTGCCAGCAGCTCCAGGGGGTCATCCTATGGCTACACCTTC
TRBJ2-1 14 TRBV29-1 - TRBD2 CSVGASGSYNEQFF TGCAGCGTTGGGGCTAGCGGATCCTACAATGAGCAGTTCTTC
TRBJ2-7 12 TRBV11-2 - - CASSLSLGEQYF TGTGCCAGCAGCCTATCCTTGGGAGAGCAGTACTTC
TRBJ1-1 13 TRBV19 - - CASSTSRDTEAFF TGTGCCAGTAGTACCTCTAGGGACACTGAAGCTTTCTTT
TRBJ1-5 13 TRBV29-1 - TRBD1 CSAGQGSNQPQHF TGCAGCGCAGGACAGGGCAGCAATCAGCCCCAGCATTTT
TRBJ1-3 11 TRBV12-3/TRBV12-4 - - CASSYVNTIYF TGTGCCAGCAGTTATGTCAACACCATATATTTT
TRBJ2-5 16 TRBV7-2 - TRBD1 CASSIAGGSRQETQYF TGTGCCAGCAGCATCGCAGGGGGCAGTCGACAAGAGACCCAGTACTTC
TRBJ2-5 14 TRBV15 - - CATSPRAVQETQYF TGTGCCACCAGCCCTCGAGCAGTTCAAGAGACCCAGTACTTC
TRBJ2-1 18 TRBV7-9 - TRBD2 CASSPRSSSSGVNNEQFF TGTGCCAGCAGCCCGCGCTCTTCGTCTAGCGGGGTTAACAATGAGCAGTTCTTC
TRBJ1-3 13 TRBV5-8 - - CASSLRGPPTIYF TGTGCCAGCAGCTTGAGGGGCCCCCCCACCATATATTTT
TRBJ1-3 13 TRBV4-2 - - CASSQDGQNTIYF TGTGCCAGCAGCCAGGATGGACAGAACACCATATATTTT
TRBJ2-1 13 TRBV11-3 - TRBD1 CASRETGTGQQFF TGTGCCAGCAGGGAAACCGGGACAGGGCAGCAGTTCTTC
TRBJ1-5 15 TRBV7-2 - TRBD1 CASSYSQGAWQPQHF TGTGCCAGCAGCTACTCACAGGGGGCTTGGCAGCCCCAGCATTTT
TRBJ2-1 14 TRBV5-1 - TRBD2 CASREGLAGGSRFF TGCGCCAGCAGAGAGGGACTAGCGGGAGGGTCTCGGTTCTTC
TRBJ1-2 15 TRBV25-1 - TRBD1 CASSEYRGNGYGYTF TGTGCCAGCAGTGAATACAGGGGGAACGGCTATGGCTACACCTTC
TRBJ1-1 17 TRBV10-1 - TRBD1 CASHNGANRGRNTEAFF TGCGCCAGCCATAACGGGGCCAACAGGGGGCGCAACACTGAAGCTTTCTTT
TRBJ1-5 14 TRBV7-8 - - CASSLVSNNQPQHF TGTGCCAGCAGCTTAGTCTCAAACAATCAGCCCCAGCATTTT
TRBJ2-1 16 TRBV7-9 - - CASRGGLGLRYNEQFF TGTGCCAGCAGGGGGGGACTCGGACTTCGTTACAATGAGCAGTTCTTC
TRBJ1-4 13 TRBV12-3/TRBV12-4 - - CASLEGASEKLFF TGTGCCAGCCTTGAAGGGGCCTCTGAAAAACTGTTTTTT
TRBJ1-2 13 TRBV19 - TRBD1 CASSATGRYGYTF TGTGCCAGTAGTGCGACAGGGAGGTATGGCTACACCTTC
TRBJ2-2 17 TRBV11-2 - - CASSSPPANRNTGELFF TGTGCCAGCAGCTCACCCCCGGCTAACCGAAACACCGGGGAGCTGTTTTTT
TRBJ2-7 15 TRBV28 once TRBD2 CASSLGSSGVYEQYF TGTGCCAGCAGTTTAGGCTCTAGCGGGGTGTACGAGCAGTACTTC
TRBJ2-2 15 TRBV5-8 few - CASSLGTSGGGELFF TGTGCCAGCAGCTTGGGAACTTCCGGCGGGGGGGAGCTGTTTTTT
TRBJ2-1 15 TRBV6-4 - TRBD2 CASSELAEESNEQFF TGTGCCAGCAGTGAGCTAGCGGAAGAGTCCAATGAGCAGTTCTTC
TRBJ1-6 14 TRBV5-4 - - CASSLASSNSPLHF TGTGCCAGCAGCTTGGCCAGTTCAAATTCACCCCTCCACTTT
TRBJ1-1 12 TRBV28 - - CASSLASTEAFF TGTGCCAGCAGTTTGGCGAGCACTGAAGCTTTCTTT
TRBJ2-2 16 TRBV7-3 - - CASSLTWKANTGELFF TGTGCCAGCAGCTTAACTTGGAAAGCGAACACCGGGGAGCTGTTTTTT
TRBJ2-1 14 TRBV11-2 once - CASSLDVGVPEQFF TGTGCCAGCAGCTTAGATGTGGGGGTCCCTGAGCAGTTCTTC
TRBJ2-3 14 TRBV7-8 - - CASSSSALTDTQYF TGTGCCAGCAGCTCTAGCGCCCTGACAGATACGCAGTATTTT
TRBJ1-2 15 TRBV2 - - CASSEERGPNYGYTF TGTGCCAGCAGTGAAGAGCGGGGCCCGAACTATGGCTACACCTTC